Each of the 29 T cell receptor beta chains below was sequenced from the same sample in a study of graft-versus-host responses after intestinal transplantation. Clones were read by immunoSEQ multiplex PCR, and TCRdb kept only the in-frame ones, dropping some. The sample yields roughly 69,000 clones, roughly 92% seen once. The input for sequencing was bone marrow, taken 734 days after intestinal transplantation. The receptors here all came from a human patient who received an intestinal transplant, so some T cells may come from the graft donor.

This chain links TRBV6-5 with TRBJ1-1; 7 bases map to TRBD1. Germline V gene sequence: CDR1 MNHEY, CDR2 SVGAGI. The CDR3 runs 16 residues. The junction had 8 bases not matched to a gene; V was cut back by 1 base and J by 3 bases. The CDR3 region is CASSYFGTVGDTEAFF. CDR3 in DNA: TGTGCCAGCAGTTACTTCGGGACAGTTGGGGACACTGAAGCTTTCTTT.

The CDR3 DNA reads TGTGCCAGCAGCTTAGGGGGCTACACCTTC. Amino acid sequence: CASSLGGYTF. V and J are TRBV7-9 and TRBJ1-2; D remains unclear. Between the trimmed V and J ends, which lost 1 base and 8 bases, there was a span of 2 bases. The CDR3 totals 10 residues. Germline CDR1 reads SEHNR; CDR2 reads FQNEAQ (reference sequence).

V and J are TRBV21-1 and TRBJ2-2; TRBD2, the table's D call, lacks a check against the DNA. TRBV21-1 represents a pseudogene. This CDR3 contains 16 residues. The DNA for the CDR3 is TGTGCCAGCAGCAAAGAAGGGAGGGGGGGGACCGGGGAGCTGTTTTTT. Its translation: CASSKEGRGGTGELFF.

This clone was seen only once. The CDR3 sequence is CASRQGRVYEQYF. CDR3 nucleotide sequence: TGTGCCAGCAGACAGGGACGGGTCTACGAGCAGTACTTC. The chain has TRBV2 and TRBJ2-7, with a possible D match to TRBD1 (6 bases). V lost 6 bases and J lost 3, with 12 bases in between. The germline V gene encodes CDR1 SNHLY and CDR2 FYNNEI. This CDR3 spans 13 amino acids.

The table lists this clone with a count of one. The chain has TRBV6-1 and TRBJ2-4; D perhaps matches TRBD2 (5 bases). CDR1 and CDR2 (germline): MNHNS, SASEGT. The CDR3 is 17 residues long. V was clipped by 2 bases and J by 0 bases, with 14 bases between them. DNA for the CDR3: TGTGCCAGCAGTGAACCGTACCGCGGACTAGCCAAAAACATTCAGTACTTC. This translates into CASSEPYRGLAKNIQYF.

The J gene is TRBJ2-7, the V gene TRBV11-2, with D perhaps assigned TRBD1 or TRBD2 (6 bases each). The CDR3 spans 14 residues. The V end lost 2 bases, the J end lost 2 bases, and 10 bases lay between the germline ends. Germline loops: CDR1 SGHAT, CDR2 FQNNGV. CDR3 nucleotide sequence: TGTGCCAGCAGCTTATCAAGGGGGGCCTACGAGCAGTACTTC. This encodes CASSLSRGAYEQYF.

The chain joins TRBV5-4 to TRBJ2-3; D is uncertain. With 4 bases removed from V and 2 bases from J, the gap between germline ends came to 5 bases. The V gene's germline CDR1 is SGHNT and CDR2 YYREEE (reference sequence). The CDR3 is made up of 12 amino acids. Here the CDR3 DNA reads TGTGCCAGCAGCGTGGTCACAGATACGCAGTATTTT. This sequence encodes CASSVVTDTQYF.

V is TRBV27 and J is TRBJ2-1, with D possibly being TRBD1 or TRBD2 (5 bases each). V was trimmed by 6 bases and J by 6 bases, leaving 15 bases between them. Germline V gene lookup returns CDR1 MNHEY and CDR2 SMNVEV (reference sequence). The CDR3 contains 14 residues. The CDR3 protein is CASSRGDLGNEQFF. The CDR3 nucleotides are TGTGCCAGCAGCCGAGGGGACCTGGGCAATGAGCAGTTCTTC.

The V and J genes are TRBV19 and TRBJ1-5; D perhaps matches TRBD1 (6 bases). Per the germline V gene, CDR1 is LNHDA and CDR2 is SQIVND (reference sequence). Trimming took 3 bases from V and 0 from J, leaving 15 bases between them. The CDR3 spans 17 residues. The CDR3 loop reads CASSMVNRAYSNQPQHF. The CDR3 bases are TGTGCCAGTAGTATGGTGAACAGGGCATATAGCAATCAGCCCCAGCATTTT.

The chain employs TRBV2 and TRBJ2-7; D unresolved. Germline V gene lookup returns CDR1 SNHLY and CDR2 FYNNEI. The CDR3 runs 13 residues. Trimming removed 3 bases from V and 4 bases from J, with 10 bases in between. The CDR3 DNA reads TGTGCCAGCAGTGATCGTCGGTTTTACGAGCAGTACTTC. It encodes CASSDRRFYEQYF.

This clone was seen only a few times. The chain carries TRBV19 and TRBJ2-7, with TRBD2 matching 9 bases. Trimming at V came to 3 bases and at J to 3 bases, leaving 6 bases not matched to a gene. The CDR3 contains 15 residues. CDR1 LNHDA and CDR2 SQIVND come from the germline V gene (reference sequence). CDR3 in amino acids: CASSIFGGRDYEQYF. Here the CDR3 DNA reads TGTGCCAGTAGTATCTTCGGCGGGAGGGACTACGAGCAGTACTTC.

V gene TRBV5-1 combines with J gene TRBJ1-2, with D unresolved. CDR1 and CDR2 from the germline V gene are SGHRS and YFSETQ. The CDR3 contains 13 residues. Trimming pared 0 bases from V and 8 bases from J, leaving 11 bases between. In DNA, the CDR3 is TGCGCCAGCAGCTTGGGTCTTCCTCTAGGCTACACCTTC. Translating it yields CASSLGLPLGYTF.

The CDR3 sequence: CASSYLAGGPGEQYF. The CDR3 DNA follows: TGTGCCAGCAGTTACTTAGCGGGAGGGCCCGGCGAGCAGTACTTC. The chain carries TRBV6-5 and TRBJ2-7; TRBD2 agrees at 11 bases. Germline V gene sequence: CDR1 MNHEY, CDR2 SVGAGI. There are 15 residues in the CDR3. V gave up 1 base and J gave up 6 bases; unmatched junction bases: 5.

Here the CDR3 DNA reads TGCGCCAGCAGCCAAGAGGAACACTCATATAGCAATCAGCCCCAGCATTTT. Translation gives CASSQEEHSYSNQPQHF. This rearrangement joins TRBV4-1 to TRBJ1-5; D is ambiguous. V dropped 0 bases and J dropped 0 bases, with 12 bases sitting between them. The germline CDR1 and CDR2 sequences are MGHRA and YSYEKL. The CDR3 consists of 17 residues.

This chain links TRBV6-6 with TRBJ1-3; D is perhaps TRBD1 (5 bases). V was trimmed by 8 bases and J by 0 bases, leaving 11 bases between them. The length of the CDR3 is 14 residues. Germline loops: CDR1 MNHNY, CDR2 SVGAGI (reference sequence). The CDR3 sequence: CASGGGISGNTIYF. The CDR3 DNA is TGTGCCAGCGGGGGTGGGATCTCTGGAAACACCATATATTTT.

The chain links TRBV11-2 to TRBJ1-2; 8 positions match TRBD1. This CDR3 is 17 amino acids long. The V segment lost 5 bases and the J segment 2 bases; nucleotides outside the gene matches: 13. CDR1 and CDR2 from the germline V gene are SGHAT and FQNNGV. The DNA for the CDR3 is TGTGCCAGCAGCCAACACCCGGGGCAGGGGGCGAACTATGGCTACACCTTC. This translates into CASSQHPGQGANYGYTF.

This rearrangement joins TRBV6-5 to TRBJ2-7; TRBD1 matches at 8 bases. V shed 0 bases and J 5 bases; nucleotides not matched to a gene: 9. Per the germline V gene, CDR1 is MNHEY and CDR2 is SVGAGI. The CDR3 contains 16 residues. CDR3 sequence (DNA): TGTGCCAGCAGTTACTCCCCGGACAGGGTATATGACGAGCAGTACTTC. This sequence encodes CASSYSPDRVYDEQYF.

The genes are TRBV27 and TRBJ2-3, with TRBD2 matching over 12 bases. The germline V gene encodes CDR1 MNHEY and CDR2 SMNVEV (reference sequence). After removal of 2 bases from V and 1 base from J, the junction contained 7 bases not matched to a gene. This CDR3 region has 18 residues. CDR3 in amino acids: CASSLAPSGRARTDTQYF. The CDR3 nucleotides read TGTGCCAGCAGTTTAGCCCCTAGCGGGAGGGCCCGCACAGATACGCAGTATTTT.

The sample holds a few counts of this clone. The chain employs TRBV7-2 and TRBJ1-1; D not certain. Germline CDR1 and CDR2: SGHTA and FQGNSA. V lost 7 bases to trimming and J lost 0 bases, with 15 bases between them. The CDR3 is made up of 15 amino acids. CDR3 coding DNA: TGTGCCAGCATCGCTAATCGAGGGATGAACACTGAAGCTTTCTTT. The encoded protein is CASIANRGMNTEAFF.

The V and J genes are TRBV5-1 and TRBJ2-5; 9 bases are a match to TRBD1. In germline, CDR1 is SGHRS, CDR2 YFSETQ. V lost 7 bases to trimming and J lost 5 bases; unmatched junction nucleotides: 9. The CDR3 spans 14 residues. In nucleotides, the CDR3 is TGCGCCAGCGGATCCCGGGACAGGGTCGAGACCCAGTACTTC. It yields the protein CASGSRDRVETQYF.

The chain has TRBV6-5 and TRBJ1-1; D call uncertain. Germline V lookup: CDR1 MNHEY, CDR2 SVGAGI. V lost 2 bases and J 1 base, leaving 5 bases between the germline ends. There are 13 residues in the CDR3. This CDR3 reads CASSYRSNTEAFF. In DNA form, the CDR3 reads TGTGCCAGCAGTTACCGGTCGAACACTGAAGCTTTCTTT.

CDR3 residues: CASSSQQAATNQPQHF. CDR3 coding DNA: TGTGCCAGCAGTTCCCAGCAGGCAGCAACCAATCAGCCCCAGCATTTT. J is TRBJ1-5 and V is TRBV2; D gene ambiguous. Germline lookup yields CDR1 SNHLY and CDR2 FYNNEI. The CDR3 consists of 16 residues. V was trimmed by 5 bases and J by 3 bases, leaving 17 bases between them.

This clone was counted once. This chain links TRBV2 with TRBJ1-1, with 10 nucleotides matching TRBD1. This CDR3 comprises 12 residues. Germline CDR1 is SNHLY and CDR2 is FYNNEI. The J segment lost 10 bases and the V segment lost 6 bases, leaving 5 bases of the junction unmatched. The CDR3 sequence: CASRGTGVSAFF. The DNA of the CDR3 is TGTGCCAGCAGAGGGACAGGGGTCTCAGCTTTCTTT.

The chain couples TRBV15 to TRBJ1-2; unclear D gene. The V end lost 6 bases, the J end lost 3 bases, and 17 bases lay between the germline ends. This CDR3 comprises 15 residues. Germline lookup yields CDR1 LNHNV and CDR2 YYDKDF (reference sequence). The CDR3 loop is CATSGWGTSDYGYTF. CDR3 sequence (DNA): TGTGCCACCAGTGGATGGGGAACGTCGGACTATGGCTACACCTTC.

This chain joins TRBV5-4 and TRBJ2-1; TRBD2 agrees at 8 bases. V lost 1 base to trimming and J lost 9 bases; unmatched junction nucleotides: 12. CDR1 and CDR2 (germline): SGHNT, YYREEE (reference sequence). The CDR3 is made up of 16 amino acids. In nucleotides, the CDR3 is TGTGCCAGCAGCTTGTTGGCGGGGGGTTCTTTTAGTGAGCAGTTCTTC. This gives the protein CASSLLAGGSFSEQFF.

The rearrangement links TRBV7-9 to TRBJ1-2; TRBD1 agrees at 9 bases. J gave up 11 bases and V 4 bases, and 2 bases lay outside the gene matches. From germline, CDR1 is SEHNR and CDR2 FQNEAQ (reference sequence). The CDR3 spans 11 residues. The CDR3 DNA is TGTGCCAGCAGCTCCGGACAGGGGTACACCTTC. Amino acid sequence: CASSSGQGYTF.

CDR3 sequence reads: CASSVSGPGVRNTIYF. The DNA for the CDR3 is TGTGCCAGCAGCGTATCCGGGCCCGGGGTTCGGAACACCATATATTTT. The chain links TRBV7-6 to TRBJ1-3; D is unclear. Germline V CDR1 and CDR2: SGHVS, FNYEAQ. The length of the CDR3 is 16 residues. V shed 5 bases and J shed 7 bases, with 21 bases lying between them.

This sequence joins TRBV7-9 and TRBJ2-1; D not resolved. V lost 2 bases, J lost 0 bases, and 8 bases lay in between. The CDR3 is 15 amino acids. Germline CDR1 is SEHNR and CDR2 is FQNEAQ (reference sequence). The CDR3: CASSLSRISYNEQFF. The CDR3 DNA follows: TGTGCCAGCAGCTTATCCCGGATCTCCTACAATGAGCAGTTCTTC.

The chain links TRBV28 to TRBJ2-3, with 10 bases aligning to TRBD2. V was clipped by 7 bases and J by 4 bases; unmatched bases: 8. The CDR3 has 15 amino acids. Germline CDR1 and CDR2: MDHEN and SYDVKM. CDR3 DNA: TGTGCCAGCACGAATCTAGCGGGAGCATCAGATACGCAGTATTTT. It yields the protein CASTNLAGASDTQYF.